Included here is one TCR beta chain sequence, with context. It is likely a read error, because the conserved phenylalanine at the end of the CDR3 is missing. The use of a sample-barcoded 5' primer and a J-beta primer mix characterized a second PCR of 7 to 11 cycles. TCRdb itself ran the 5' RACE reads through MiXCR, one entry per CDR3 protein. The sample carries 1.5 million or so distinct CDR3 sequences, 40% to 50% recorded once. The data stem from a study of blood T cells in healthy people across ages. CDR3 length: 15 residues. CDR1 is SGHVS and CDR2 is FQNEAQ in the germline V gene. The TCR comes from a woman under 30 in good health. The chain joins TRBV7-8 to TRBJ2-4; possibly TRBD1 for D (6 bases). The better agreement between TRBJ2-7 and the DNA end casts doubt on the J call. Sequenced: blood. CDR3 DNA: TGTGCCAGCAGTCTCCGGGACATGGCGTTCTACGAGCAGTACTAC. It is translated as CASSLRDMAFYEQYY.